The 20 T cell receptor beta chains below all came from one sample that was sequenced in a study of blood T cell repertoires in COVID-19. The table came from immunoSEQ multiplex PCR; TCRdb's copy has only in-frame clones and leaves some out. Counted here are some 62,000 clones, approximately 80% occurring once; the ten biggest clones make up about 4%. Sequencing used PBMCs or T cells enriched from blood (not recorded which). The receptors originated from a woman aged 40-49 years with acute COVID-19.

The genes are TRBV10-3 and TRBJ1-6; 7 bases line up with TRBD1. CDR1 is ENHRY and CDR2 is SYGVKD in the germline V gene. This CDR3 comprises 14 residues. V gave up 4 bases and J gave up 7 bases; unmatched junction bases: 4. The CDR3 spells CAISGQGANSPLHF. In nucleotides, the CDR3 is TGTGCCATCAGTGGACAGGGCGCCAATTCACCCCTCCACTTT.

The chain joins TRBV4-2 to TRBJ1-6; possibly TRBD1 for D (5 bases). CDR3 size: 16 residues. V was clipped by 4 bases and J by 7 bases, with 17 bases between them. The germline V gene encodes CDR1 LGHNA and CDR2 YNFKEQ. CDR3 loop: CASSRTGDSGNSPLHF. Here the CDR3 DNA reads TGTGCCAGCAGCCGCACGGGGGACTCCGGGAATTCACCCCTCCACTTT.

The chain couples TRBV18 to TRBJ2-5; 10 bases fit TRBD1. CDR1 and CDR2 from the germline V gene are KGHSH and LQKENI. This CDR3 comprises 16 residues. V lost 2 bases to trimming and J lost 3 bases; unmatched junction nucleotides: 6. CDR3 DNA: TGTGCCAGCTCACCAGACCGGGACAGGGGAGAAGAGACCCAGTACTTC. Translation gives CASSPDRDRGEETQYF.

V is TRBV4-1 and J is TRBJ1-4, with TRBD1 matching 9 bases. The germline V gene has CDR1 MGHRA and CDR2 YSYEKL. J lost 8 bases, V lost 5 bases, and 6 bases had no gene match. CDR3 length equals 14 residues. The CDR3 coding sequence is TGCGCCAGCAGCATCGGACAGGGGCAGGAAAAACTGTTTTTT. This translates into CASSIGQGQEKLFF.

The chain employs TRBV18 and TRBJ2-7; tentatively, D is TRBD2 (5 bases). The ends were cut back, 0 bases at V and 4 bases at J, with 10 bases in the middle. The V gene's germline CDR1 is KGHSH and CDR2 LQKENI. The CDR3 contains 14 residues. The CDR3 sequence: CASSPPPTGYEQYF. CDR3 nucleotide sequence: TGTGCCAGCTCACCACCGCCGACGGGATACGAGCAGTACTTC.

The chain carries TRBV6-1 and TRBJ1-4; the D gene is possibly TRBD1 (5 bases). The CDR3 covers 14 residues. Germline V gene lookup returns CDR1 MNHNS and CDR2 SASEGT. V was trimmed by 2 bases and J by 8 bases, leaving 12 bases between them. CDR3 amino acids: CASSESGGLEKLFF. CDR3 in DNA: TGTGCCAGCAGTGAATCGGGGGGTTTGGAAAAACTGTTTTTT.

The chain links TRBV19 to TRBJ2-7, with TRBD1 matching over 8 bases. This CDR3 region has 13 residues. Germline-derived CDR1 and CDR2 are LNHDA and SQIVND (reference sequence). Trimming at V came to 6 bases and at J to 5 bases, leaving 6 bases not matched to a gene. The CDR3 sequence is CASRNQGADEQYF. The CDR3 DNA follows: TGTGCCAGTAGAAACCAGGGGGCCGACGAGCAGTACTTC.

This chain links TRBV29-1 with TRBJ2-3; 7 nucleotides align to TRBD1. The V and J ends lost 6 bases and 1 base, in that order; junction bases with no gene match: 7. CDR3 length equals 14 residues. The germline CDR1 and CDR2 sequences are SQVTM and ANQGSEA. CDR3 bases: TGCAGCGTCCAAACAGGGGAAGGCACAGATACGCAGTATTTT. Protein product: CSVQTGEGTDTQYF.

V usage is TRBV2 and J usage is TRBJ1-5; 8 bases line up with TRBD1. The CDR3 totals 16 residues. CDR1 is SNHLY and CDR2 is FYNNEI in the germline V gene. The V segment lost 3 bases and the J segment 3 bases; nucleotides outside the gene matches: 7. The CDR3 DNA is TGTGCCAGCAGTGACCTGACAGGGGCAAACAATCAGCCCCAGCATTTT. It specifies CASSDLTGANNQPQHF. Supplemented by reference TRBV2 and TRBJ1-5, the full variable domain reads EPEVTQTPSHQVTQMGQEVILRCVPISNHLYFYWYRQILGQKVEFLVSFYNNEISEKSEIFDDQFSVERPDGSNFTLKIRSTKLEDSAMYFCASSDLTGANNQPQHFGDGTRLSIL.

This chain links TRBV19 with TRBJ2-5, with 11 bases lining up with TRBD1. This CDR3 has 15 residues. V lost 1 base and J lost 5; bases outside the gene matches: 3. Germline values: CDR1 LNHDA, CDR2 SQIVND (reference sequence). The chain's CDR3 is CASSIGTGGGETQYF. CDR3 DNA: TGTGCCAGTAGTATAGGGACAGGGGGCGGGGAGACCCAGTACTTC.

The rearrangement uses TRBV10-3 and TRBJ2-2; 7 bases line up with TRBD2. V was pared by 6 bases and J by 5 bases, with 6 bases of the junction left unmatched. CDR1 is ENHRY and CDR2 is SYGVKD in the germline V gene. CDR3 length: 14 residues. CDR3 sequence reads: CAIRSSGDTGELFF. The CDR3 DNA sequence: TGTGCCATCAGGTCTAGCGGAGATACCGGGGAGCTGTTTTTT.

The rearrangement uses TRBV28 and TRBJ2-5; D not certain. The CDR3 sequence is 12 residues long. Looked up from germline, CDR1 is MDHEN and CDR2 is SYDVKM. Trimming pared 5 bases from V and 5 bases from J, leaving 9 bases between. The CDR3 DNA reads as TGTGCCAGCAGTCCACCCTATGAGACCCAGTACTTC. Translation gives CASSPPYETQYF.

V usage is TRBV27 and J usage is TRBJ1-1, with D tentatively TRBD1 (5 bases). CDR1 is MNHEY and CDR2 is SMNVEV in the germline V gene (reference sequence). Trimming shortened V by 5 bases and J by 1 base, and 11 bases separated the two germline ends. This CDR3 has 14 residues. The CDR3 coding sequence is TGTGCCAGCAGTCTGACAGCTAAGAACACTGAAGCTTTCTTT. It encodes CASSLTAKNTEAFF.

The table lists this clone with a count of one. The J gene is TRBJ2-7, the V gene TRBV6-5; 7 positions agree with TRBD2. Germline CDR1 is MNHEY and CDR2 is SVGAGI. CDR3 length: 13 residues. V lost 4 bases, J lost 3 bases, and 3 bases stayed unmatched. The CDR3 nucleotides read TGTGCCAGCAGTTTGGGAGGGCACTACGAGCAGTACTTC. It codes for CASSLGGHYEQYF.

The J gene is TRBJ2-2, the V gene TRBV6-6, with D unresolved. V lost 4 bases to trimming and J lost 7 bases, with 13 bases between them. Germline CDR1 and CDR2: MNHNY and SVGAGI (reference sequence). This CDR3 region has 14 residues. CDR3 coding DNA: TGTGCCAGCAGTTTCTCGCGACTCATCGGGGAGCTGTTTTTT. It codes for CASSFSRLIGELFF.

This chain joins TRBV5-1 and TRBJ2-3; D is possibly TRBD1 (5 bases). V was shortened by 0 bases and J by 3 bases, with 14 bases between the two germline ends. This CDR3 spans 16 amino acids. Germline loops: CDR1 SGHRS, CDR2 YFSETQ. Written as DNA, the CDR3 is TGCGCCAGCAGCTTGGGAACGGTGTCAGGGACAGATACGCAGTATTTT. Its translation: CASSLGTVSGTDTQYF. The variable domain in full, completed from reference TRBV5-1 and TRBJ2-3, reads KAGVTQTPRYLIKTRGQQVTLSCSPISGHRSVSWYQQTPGQGLQFLFEYFSETQRNKGNFPGRFSGRQFSNSRSEMNVSTLELGDSALYLCASSLGTVSGTDTQYFGPGTRLTVL.

This clone was seen more than once but under ten times. V gene TRBV5-4 combines with J gene TRBJ1-6; tentatively, D is TRBD1 (5 bases). The germline V gene encodes CDR1 SGHNT and CDR2 YYREEE (reference sequence). This CDR3 is built from 15 residues. Between the trimmed V and J ends, which lost 0 bases and 7 bases, there was a span of 11 bases. The CDR3 region is CASSLVQGRNSPLHF. The DNA of the CDR3 is TGTGCCAGCAGCTTGGTGCAGGGAAGGAATTCACCCCTCCACTTT.

This clone came up once. The V call is TRBV9, the J call TRBJ2-3, with TRBD1 matching 8 bases. The CDR3 has 16 amino acids. CDR1 is SGDLS and CDR2 is YYNGEE in the germline V gene. J lost 4 bases, V lost 0 bases, and 7 bases had no gene match. Here the CDR3 reads CASSVEGQGAADTQYF. The DNA for the CDR3 is TGTGCCAGCAGCGTAGAAGGCCAGGGGGCGGCAGATACGCAGTATTTT.

This clone was counted a single time. V usage is TRBV29-1 and J usage is TRBJ2-1; 8 bases map to TRBD2. V dropped 3 bases and J dropped 0; count of bases not matched to a gene: 7. Germline CDR1 SQVTM, CDR2 ANQGSEA. This CDR3 spans 16 amino acids. The CDR3 sequence is CSVDGPGGVSYNEQFF. The CDR3 nucleotides read TGCAGCGTTGACGGGCCGGGGGGGGTCTCCTACAATGAGCAGTTCTTC.

V is TRBV2 and J is TRBJ2-5, with 9 bases fitting TRBD2. Germline V lookup: CDR1 SNHLY, CDR2 FYNNEI. The CDR3 has 16 amino acids. Trimming removed 5 bases from V and 5 bases from J; junction bases left unmatched: 12. CDR3 amino acids: CASSPVVSSGSETQYF. The CDR3 bases are TGTGCCAGCAGTCCAGTTGTCAGTAGCGGGAGTGAGACCCAGTACTTC.